This is a list of T cell receptor beta chains from one sample in a study of neurological immune-mediated disorders. TCRdb processed the 5' RACE reads anew with MiXCR; each CDR3 protein has one entry. The sample consists of 95,000 to 150,000 distinct CDR3 sequences, about 3.4% of them appearing once. The specimen sequenced was PBMCs. These receptors came from a woman younger than 45 with multiple sclerosis. Both conserved end residues are part of each CDR3. Each record gives: clone size, D gene, V gene, J gene, CDR3 DNA, CDR3 protein. The D gene is left open where the match is weak. For some rows the clone size is stated as once, few or many, or as a class when expanded; others skip it.

abundance: many
d_gene: TRBD1
v_gene: TRBV7-2
j_gene: TRBJ1-2
CDR3nt: TGTGCCAGCAGCTTGTACGGGACAGGGGCCCATGGCTACACCTTC
CDR3aa: CASSLYGTGAHGYTF

abundance: many
d_gene: TRBD1
v_gene: TRBV2
j_gene: TRBJ1-4
CDR3nt: TGTGCCAGCAGTGAGACAGGGAAGGAAAAACTGTTTTTT
CDR3aa: CASSETGKEKLFF

abundance: many
d_gene: -
v_gene: TRBV27
j_gene: TRBJ1-6
CDR3nt: TGTGCCAGCAGTTTATTTACAGGGCACAATTCACCCCTCCACTTT
CDR3aa: CASSLFTGHNSPLHF

abundance: many
d_gene: -
v_gene: TRBV20-1
j_gene: TRBJ1-2
CDR3nt: TGCAGTGGGCGGGACCTCTTGAGCTACACCTTC
CDR3aa: CSGRDLLSYTF

abundance: many
d_gene: -
v_gene: TRBV20-1
j_gene: TRBJ1-5
CDR3nt: TGCAGTGCTAGAAGGGTAGGAGGGGGCAATCAGCCCCAGCATTTT
CDR3aa: CSARRVGGGNQPQHF

abundance: many
d_gene: TRBD1
v_gene: TRBV5-1
j_gene: TRBJ2-1
CDR3nt: TGCGCCAGCAGCTTGGGTGTCAGGGGGTCTTACAATGAGCAGTTCTTC
CDR3aa: CASSLGVRGSYNEQFF

abundance: many
d_gene: -
v_gene: TRBV5-1
j_gene: TRBJ1-5
CDR3nt: TGCGCCAGCAGCTTGGGTTACCTCGATAGCAATCAGCCCCAGCATTTT
CDR3aa: CASSLGYLDSNQPQHF

abundance: many
d_gene: -
v_gene: TRBV4-3
j_gene: TRBJ2-7
CDR3nt: TGCGCCAGCAGCCAAGCGAGGGGATTGGCCTACGAGCAGTACTTC
CDR3aa: CASSQARGLAYEQYF

abundance: many
d_gene: TRBD2
v_gene: TRBV2
j_gene: TRBJ2-1
CDR3nt: TGTGCCAGCAGAGGAAGTGCGGGGGGGCGGTTCTTC
CDR3aa: CASRGSAGGRFF

abundance: many
d_gene: TRBD1
v_gene: TRBV7-2
j_gene: TRBJ2-1
CDR3nt: TGTGCCAGCAGCTCCACCCACCGGGACAGATTATACAATGAGCAGTTCTTC
CDR3aa: CASSSTHRDRLYNEQFF

abundance: many
d_gene: -
v_gene: TRBV6-6
j_gene: TRBJ1-5
CDR3nt: TGTGCCAGCCGATGGAGGGATCAGCCCCAGCATTTT
CDR3aa: CASRWRDQPQHF

abundance: many
d_gene: -
v_gene: TRBV7-2
j_gene: TRBJ2-3
CDR3nt: TGTGCCAGCAGCTTAGTTTCAGCAGATACGCAGTATTTT
CDR3aa: CASSLVSADTQYF

abundance: many
d_gene: -
v_gene: TRBV5-1
j_gene: TRBJ1-5
CDR3nt: TGCGCCAGCAGCCATGACGGGGGTAACAATCAGCCCCAGCATTTT
CDR3aa: CASSHDGGNNQPQHF

abundance: many
d_gene: -
v_gene: TRBV19
j_gene: TRBJ1-5
CDR3nt: TGTGCCAGTTCCTGGGACGGGGATCAGCCCCAGCATTTT
CDR3aa: CASSWDGDQPQHF

abundance: many
d_gene: -
v_gene: TRBV29-1
j_gene: TRBJ2-7
CDR3nt: TGCAGCGTTGGGGACGGACCCACCTACGAGCAGTACTTC
CDR3aa: CSVGDGPTYEQYF

abundance: many
d_gene: -
v_gene: TRBV7-2
j_gene: TRBJ1-3
CDR3nt: TGTGCCAGCAGCCCACTCGCGGGGTACGGAAACACCATATATTTT
CDR3aa: CASSPLAGYGNTIYF

abundance: many
d_gene: -
v_gene: TRBV12-3/TRBV12-4
j_gene: TRBJ2-7
CDR3nt: TGTGCCAGCAGTCTGAGAGGGACACTTGAAGCCTACGAGCAGTACTTC
CDR3aa: CASSLRGTLEAYEQYF

abundance: many
d_gene: TRBD1
v_gene: TRBV27
j_gene: TRBJ1-4
CDR3nt: TGTGCCAGCAGTCTACAGGGGGCGAGGAATGAAAAACTGTTTTTT
CDR3aa: CASSLQGARNEKLFF

abundance: many
d_gene: TRBD2
v_gene: TRBV29-1
j_gene: TRBJ2-5
CDR3nt: TGCAGCGTTCCGCTTGATAGCGGGGACCCCTTCGTACAAGAGACCCAGTACTTC
CDR3aa: CSVPLDSGDPFVQETQYF

abundance: many
d_gene: -
v_gene: TRBV15
j_gene: TRBJ2-3
CDR3nt: TGTGCCACCAGCAGAGACCCCCCCCAGAGAACTAGCACAGATACGCAGTATTTT
CDR3aa: CATSRDPPQRTSTDTQYF

abundance: many
d_gene: -
v_gene: TRBV5-1
j_gene: TRBJ2-7
CDR3nt: TGCGCCAGCAGCTTGTTTACAGGATCCTACGAGCAGTACTTC
CDR3aa: CASSLFTGSYEQYF

abundance: many
d_gene: TRBD1
v_gene: TRBV7-9
j_gene: TRBJ2-7
CDR3nt: TGTGCCAGCAGCTTAGAGGGGACAGGCCCCTACGAGCAGTACTTC
CDR3aa: CASSLEGTGPYEQYF

abundance: many
d_gene: -
v_gene: TRBV20-1
j_gene: TRBJ2-2
CDR3nt: TGCAGTGTCCCAAAAACCGGGGAGCTGTTTTTT
CDR3aa: CSVPKTGELFF

abundance: many
d_gene: -
v_gene: TRBV10-3
j_gene: TRBJ2-2
CDR3nt: TGTGCCATCAGTGAGTCGGGGGGACGACTCACCGGGGAGCTGTTTTTT
CDR3aa: CAISESGGRLTGELFF

abundance: many
d_gene: -
v_gene: TRBV29-1
j_gene: TRBJ1-2
CDR3nt: TGCAGCGTTGAAGGGTGGACAGAAGATTATGCTAACTATGGCTACACCTTC
CDR3aa: CSVEGWTEDYANYGYTF

abundance: many
d_gene: -
v_gene: TRBV6-6
j_gene: TRBJ1-1
CDR3nt: TGTGCCAGCAGTGAGGGGAGTACGAACACTGAAGCTTTCTTT
CDR3aa: CASSEGSTNTEAFF

abundance: few
d_gene: TRBD1
v_gene: TRBV6-2/TRBV6-3
j_gene: TRBJ2-4
CDR3nt: TGTGCCAGCAGTATTCGACAGGGGGAGACCAAAAACATTCAGTACTTC
CDR3aa: CASSIRQGETKNIQYF

abundance: -
d_gene: TRBD1
v_gene: TRBV4-3
j_gene: TRBJ2-7
CDR3nt: TGCGCCAGCAGCCAAGTAACAGGGGGAGGCTACGAGCAGTACTTC
CDR3aa: CASSQVTGGGYEQYF

abundance: -
d_gene: -
v_gene: TRBV6-1
j_gene: TRBJ1-1
CDR3nt: TGTGCCAGCAGTGCAGTTATAAGGAGTGGCACGGCTTTCTTT
CDR3aa: CASSAVIRSGTAFF

abundance: many
d_gene: -
v_gene: TRBV5-1
j_gene: TRBJ1-2
CDR3nt: TGCGCCAGCAGCGGGGGCAGGGCTTCCTATGGCTACACCTTC
CDR3aa: CASSGGRASYGYTF

abundance: few
d_gene: TRBD1
v_gene: TRBV7-9
j_gene: TRBJ1-1
CDR3nt: TGTGCCAGCAGCCAAGTCAGGGGGCTGGGTACTGAAGCTTTCTTT
CDR3aa: CASSQVRGLGTEAFF

abundance: many
d_gene: -
v_gene: TRBV6-5
j_gene: TRBJ2-5
CDR3nt: TGTGCCAGCAGTTACTCGTCAGGGAGATCCCAAGAGACCCAGTACTTC
CDR3aa: CASSYSSGRSQETQYF

abundance: -
d_gene: -
v_gene: TRBV12-3/TRBV12-4
j_gene: TRBJ2-3
CDR3nt: TGTGACAGCACCAAAGGTACAGATACGCAGTATTTT
CDR3aa: CDSTKGTDTQYF

abundance: -
d_gene: -
v_gene: TRBV12-3/TRBV12-4
j_gene: TRBJ2-1
CDR3nt: TGTGCCAGCAGTTTAGTGTCTAGTAAGACCAAGACGGATGAGCAGTTCTTC
CDR3aa: CASSLVSSKTKTDEQFF

abundance: many
d_gene: -
v_gene: TRBV5-1
j_gene: TRBJ1-3
CDR3nt: TGCGCCAGCAGCTTGGACGGGACAATTGGAAACACCATATATTTT
CDR3aa: CASSLDGTIGNTIYF

abundance: many
d_gene: -
v_gene: TRBV20-1
j_gene: TRBJ1-3
CDR3nt: TGCAGTGCTAGCTCTGGAAACACCATATATTTT
CDR3aa: CSASSGNTIYF

abundance: many
d_gene: -
v_gene: TRBV29-1
j_gene: TRBJ1-2
CDR3nt: TGCAGCGTTGACAGGGTTTTGTCTGACGGCTACACCTTC
CDR3aa: CSVDRVLSDGYTF

abundance: many
d_gene: TRBD1
v_gene: TRBV6-5
j_gene: TRBJ1-6
CDR3nt: TGTGCCAGCAGTTACGGAAAGGGGGCCCCTAATTCACCCCTCCACTTT
CDR3aa: CASSYGKGAPNSPLHF

abundance: many
d_gene: -
v_gene: TRBV25-1
j_gene: TRBJ1-6
CDR3nt: TGTGCCAGCAGTGACCCCGGCGAGTGGAATTCACCCCTCCACTTT
CDR3aa: CASSDPGEWNSPLHF

abundance: -
d_gene: -
v_gene: TRBV6-5
j_gene: TRBJ2-2
CDR3nt: TGTGACAGCAGTAAGGGTAACGGGGAGCTGTTTTTT
CDR3aa: CDSSKGNGELFF

abundance: -
d_gene: -
v_gene: TRBV29-1
j_gene: TRBJ1-1
CDR3nt: TGCAGCGTTGATGGGTTGGGGGGACCAATGAACACTGAAGCTTTCTTT
CDR3aa: CSVDGLGGPMNTEAFF

abundance: many
d_gene: -
v_gene: TRBV7-2
j_gene: TRBJ2-3
CDR3nt: TGTGCCAGCAGCCTTCTTAGTTTGGATACGCAGTATTTT
CDR3aa: CASSLLSLDTQYF

abundance: many
d_gene: -
v_gene: TRBV20-1
j_gene: TRBJ1-1
CDR3nt: TGCAGTGCTACTTCCGGGACACCGGGGAGTATAAGGGAGGAAGCTTTCTTT
CDR3aa: CSATSGTPGSIREEAFF

abundance: many
d_gene: -
v_gene: TRBV3-1
j_gene: TRBJ2-2
CDR3nt: TGTGCCAGCAGCCAAGGTCATACGCGGGACACCGGGGAGCTGTTTTTT
CDR3aa: CASSQGHTRDTGELFF

abundance: many
d_gene: -
v_gene: TRBV20-1
j_gene: TRBJ1-2
CDR3nt: TGCAGTGCTAGAGATATTGAGGAGGGCTATGGCTACACCTTC
CDR3aa: CSARDIEEGYGYTF

abundance: many
d_gene: TRBD1
v_gene: TRBV20-1
j_gene: TRBJ2-3
CDR3nt: TGCAGTGCTAGAGCATGGGACAGAGCTTCAGATACGCAGTATTTT
CDR3aa: CSARAWDRASDTQYF